One and the same sample provided the 26 T cell receptor beta chains below, sequenced in a study of glioma-infiltrating T cells after dendritic cell vaccination. TCRdb keeps only in-frame clones here, not all; method: immunoSEQ multiplex PCR. The data contain 85,000 to 100,000 clones, 81% of them singletons. Time point of the sample: after dendritic cell vaccination, including at tumor progression/relapse. This specimen was blood, taken after dendritic cell vaccination. The receptors here all came from a human donor with glioblastoma.

The chain is built from TRBV14 and TRBJ1-2, with 7 bases identical to TRBD1. V gave up 2 bases and J gave up 4 bases; unmatched junction bases: 7. Germline loops: CDR1 SGHDN, CDR2 FVKESK. This CDR3 contains 15 residues. CDR3 bases: TGTGCCAGCAGCCAACAGACAGGGTACTTCTATGGCTACACCTTC. Its translation: CASSQQTGYFYGYTF.

The rearrangement joins TRBV15 to TRBJ2-1; the D gene is possibly TRBD2 (5 bases). The CDR3 has 15 amino acids. Germline CDR1 and CDR2: LNHNV and YYDKDF (reference sequence). The ends were cut back, 1 base at V and 8 bases at J, with 15 bases in the middle. This CDR3 reads CATSRVGSSMDEQFF. The CDR3 nucleotides are TGTGCCACCAGCAGAGTAGGGAGTAGCATGGATGAGCAGTTCTTC.

The chain couples TRBV5-1 to TRBJ1-1; D is undetermined. Trimming cost V 0 bases and J 5 bases, with 11 bases left between them. CDR1 and CDR2 (germline): SGHRS, YFSETQ. CDR3 length equals 14 residues. The CDR3 region has the DNA TGCGCCAGCAGCTTGGGGCTGGGCGTTACTGAAGCTTTCTTT. It encodes CASSLGLGVTEAFF.

This clone was recorded once. The rearrangement joins TRBV6-1 to TRBJ2-7; 9 nucleotides agree with TRBD1. J lost 6 bases, V lost 7 bases, and 7 bases had no gene match. This CDR3 region has 13 residues. Germline assignment: CDR1 MNHNS and CDR2 SASEGT. The CDR3 loop is CASNPGQGSEQYV. The CDR3 DNA reads as TGTGCCAGCAACCCGGGACAGGGAAGCGAGCAGTACGTC.

The CDR3 coding sequence is TGTGCCAGCAGCTTTATGGAGTGGGATACGCAGTATTTT. It is translated as CASSFMEWDTQYF. The J gene is TRBJ2-3, the V gene TRBV7-2, with no clear D. The CDR3 runs to 13 residues. Germline V gene data show CDR1 as SGHTA and CDR2 as FQGNSA. Deletions cut 3 bases from V and 6 bases from J, with 10 bases between.

The chain is built from TRBV7-9 and TRBJ2-1, with a possible D match to TRBD2 (5 bases). CDR1 is SEHNR and CDR2 is FQNEAQ in the germline V gene (reference sequence). The CDR3 runs 17 residues. V was trimmed by 1 base and J by 1 base, leaving 14 bases between them. The CDR3 here is CASSLDRLARSYNEQFF. For the CDR3, the DNA is TGTGCCAGCAGCTTAGATCGTCTAGCCCGATCCTACAATGAGCAGTTCTTC.

This chain links TRBV5-1 with TRBJ2-1, with TRBD1 as a possible D gene (8 bases). CDR3 length: 16 amino acids. Germline loops: CDR1 SGHRS, CDR2 YFSETQ. Trimming stripped 4 bases from V and 10 bases from J, with 24 bases between. The CDR3: CASSPQVGQGGVEQFF. The CDR3 DNA is TGCGCCAGCAGCCCCCAAGTTGGACAGGGAGGGGTGGAGCAGTTCTTC.

The chain couples TRBV18 to TRBJ1-1; D ambiguous. This CDR3 has 13 residues. CDR1 and CDR2 (germline): KGHSH, LQKENI. The V end was cut by 2 bases, the J end by 3 bases, with 7 bases between. The DNA of the CDR3 is TGTGCCAGCTCACCAGGCACACACACTGAAGCTTTCTTT. Encoded protein: CASSPGTHTEAFF. Based on the CDR3 plus reference TRBV18 and TRBJ1-1, the full variable domain is NAGVMQNPRHLVRRRGQEARLRCSPMKGHSHVYWYRQLPEEGLKFMVYLQKENIIDESGMPKERFSAEFPKEGPSILRIQQVVRGDSAAYFCASSPGTHTEAFFGQGTRLTVV.

The rearrangement links TRBV6-1 to TRBJ1-1; tentative D call: TRBD1 (6 bases). Germline V lookup: CDR1 MNHNS, CDR2 SASEGT. CDR3 size: 13 residues. Trimming removed 8 bases at V and 2 bases at J, with 12 bases between. This chain's CDR3 is CASSTGSNTEAFF. CDR3 DNA: TGTGCCAGCTCCACAGGGTCAAACACTGAAGCTTTCTTT.

This clone occurred once. The chain has TRBV15 and TRBJ2-1, with D perhaps TRBD2 (5 bases). Germline-derived CDR1 and CDR2 are LNHNV and YYDKDF (reference sequence). V shed 7 bases and J shed 4 bases, with 20 bases lying between them. This CDR3 has 16 residues. The CDR3 nucleotides read TGTGCCACCACCCAGAATCGGGGAAACCCATACAATGAGCAGTTCTTC. Translated, it gives CATTQNRGNPYNEQFF.

This clone was found once. The CDR3 coding sequence is TGTGCCAGCAGCGGGCAAGGGGGTTATAGTGGCTACACCTTC. This codes for CASSGQGGYSGYTF. The chain joins TRBV28 to TRBJ1-2, with TRBD1 as a possible D gene (6 bases). Germline CDR1 reads MDHEN; CDR2 reads SYDVKM. This CDR3 region has 14 residues. With 6 bases removed from V and 7 bases from J, the gap between germline ends came to 18 bases.

J is TRBJ1-1 and V is TRBV11-2; D gene ambiguous. The V and J ends lost 5 bases and 8 bases respectively, with 6 bases between them. The CDR3 has 10 amino acids. Germline CDR1 reads SGHAT; CDR2 reads FQNNGV. Written as DNA, the CDR3 is TGTGCCAGCAGCGGCAAAGAAGCTTTCTTT. Translation: CASSGKEAFF.

The chain joins TRBV10-3 to TRBJ2-3, with D perhaps matching TRBD2 (6 bases). Germline CDR1 is ENHRY and CDR2 is SYGVKD. The CDR3 runs to 14 residues. V lost 10 bases, J lost 5 bases, and 19 bases lay in between. The CDR3 is CATGSQSEGDTQYF. The DNA for the CDR3 is TGTGCCACCGGGAGCCAGTCTGAGGGAGATACGCAGTATTTT.

This clone has just one count. The chain uses TRBV13 and TRBJ1-1, with D perhaps TRBD1 (6 bases). The germline CDR1 and CDR2 sequences are PRHDT and FYEKMQ (reference sequence). V lost 5 bases to trimming and J lost 2 bases, with 12 bases between them. The CDR3 runs 14 residues. CDR3 coding DNA: TGTGCCAGCAGCCCTTCGACAGGCAACACTGAAGCTTTCTTT. The encoded protein is CASSPSTGNTEAFF.

This chain uses TRBV6-1 with TRBJ1-5; 8 bases are shared with TRBD1. Losses at the gene ends were 4 bases for V and 0 bases for J; bases not matched to a gene: 2. Germline CDR1 reads MNHNS; CDR2 reads SASEGT. The CDR3 sequence is 15 residues long. DNA for the CDR3: TGTGCCAGCAGTGGTGGGACAGGTAGCAATCAGCCCCAGCATTTT. Its protein product is CASSGGTGSNQPQHF.

This clone was detected only a few times. V gene TRBV21-1 combines with J gene TRBJ2-3; the tabulated D call, TRBD2, remains unverified against the DNA. TRBV21-1 is a listed pseudogene. The CDR3 consists of 13 residues. CDR3 loop: CASSGLLADTQYF. CDR3 nucleotides: TGTGCCAGCAGCGGCCTGCTAGCGGATACGCAGTATTTT.

The chain combines TRBV9 with TRBJ2-5; 8 nucleotides match TRBD2. The CDR3 has 14 residues. Per the germline V gene, CDR1 is SGDLS and CDR2 is YYNGEE. V gave up 3 bases and J gave up 2 bases; unmatched junction bases: 3. CDR3 loop: CASSGTSPQETQYF. Written as DNA, the CDR3 is TGTGCCAGCAGCGGGACTAGCCCGCAAGAGACCCAGTACTTC.

The chain recombines TRBV6-5 with TRBJ1-5; D ambiguous. This CDR3 has 12 residues. Germline V gives CDR1 MNHEY, CDR2 SVGAGI. Trimming took 6 bases from V and 5 from J, leaving 8 bases between them. CDR3 region: CASRDGDQPQHF. The CDR3 bases are TGTGCCAGCAGAGACGGGGATCAGCCCCAGCATTTT.

The chain is built from TRBV10-3 and TRBJ2-2, with D possibly TRBD1 on 5 matching bases. This CDR3 region has 12 residues. Germline V gives CDR1 ENHRY, CDR2 SYGVKD. V gave up 5 bases and J gave up 5 bases, with 6 bases separating them. This chain's CDR3 is CAISRGTGELFF. For the CDR3, the DNA is TGTGCCATCAGTAGGGGTACCGGGGAGCTGTTTTTT.

The chain has TRBV5-6 and TRBJ2-2; D possibly corresponds to TRBD1 (5 bases). This CDR3 spans 16 amino acids. CDR1 is SGHDT, CDR2 YYEEEE, per germline. V lost 4 bases and J lost 6, with 19 bases in between. CDR3 sequence: CASSPFEGARSGELFF. CDR3 in DNA: TGTGCCAGCAGCCCCTTTGAAGGGGCGCGATCCGGGGAGCTGTTTTTT.

Many counts were recorded for this clone. The gene calls are TRBV2 and TRBJ2-3; D unresolved. Germline V CDR1 and CDR2: SNHLY, FYNNEI. V lost 7 bases and J 2 bases, leaving 16 bases between the germline ends. There are 15 residues in the CDR3. CDR3 DNA: TGTGCCAGCACGATGGCTGGCCAGTACACAGATACGCAGTATTTT. Translated: CASTMAGQYTDTQYF.

J is TRBJ1-3 and V is TRBV10-3; D gene unclear. Trimming took off 6 bases at V and 0 bases at J, with 9 bases between the two ends. The CDR3 loop spans 14 amino acids. The germline CDR1 and CDR2 sequences are ENHRY and SYGVKD. In nucleotides, the CDR3 is TGTGCCATCAGGACGGACTACTCTGGAAACACCATATATTTT. It specifies CAIRTDYSGNTIYF.

The table lists this clone with many counts. The rearrangement joins TRBV6-6 to TRBJ1-5; possible D gene TRBD1, 6 bases. This CDR3 is built from 16 residues. The ends were cut back, 2 bases at V and 2 bases at J, with 13 bases in the middle. The germline gives CDR1 MNHNY, CDR2 SVGAGI (reference sequence). The CDR3, as DNA: TGTGCCAGCAGTTACCCAGGGGAAATGGGCAATCAGCCCCAGCATTTT. It translates to CASSYPGEMGNQPQHF.

The V and J genes are TRBV30 and TRBJ1-5; D remains unclear. The CDR3 has 14 residues. Germline assignment: CDR1 GTSNPN and CDR2 SVGIG (reference sequence). Between the trimmed V and J ends, which lost 0 bases and 9 bases, there was a span of 15 bases. The CDR3 loop is CAWSVNPGSPPQHF. The CDR3 DNA follows: TGTGCCTGGAGTGTAAATCCGGGGTCACCGCCCCAGCATTTT.

The chain links TRBV6-1 to TRBJ1-2, with 8 positions matching TRBD1. J lost 2 bases, V lost 3 bases, and 11 bases had no gene match. Germline V CDR1 and CDR2: MNHNS, SASEGT. The CDR3 covers 17 residues. This CDR3 is CASSEDGTGLGNYGYTF. The CDR3 coding sequence is TGTGCCAGCAGTGAGGACGGGACAGGTCTGGGGAACTATGGCTACACCTTC.

A single count supports this clone. The rearrangement links TRBV5-1 to TRBJ1-1; a weak D match, TRBD1 (6 bases). V gave up 4 bases and J gave up 2 bases, with 12 bases separating them. Germline V lookup: CDR1 SGHRS, CDR2 YFSETQ. The CDR3 is 14 amino acids. Written as DNA, the CDR3 is TGCGCCAGCAGCAATCAGGGGCTAAACACTGAAGCTTTCTTT. It translates to CASSNQGLNTEAFF.